This TCR beta chain was captured in a study of OX40 agonist ivuxolimab in advanced cancers. Study-wide context: Patients got intravenous ivuxolimab at 0.01 to 10 mg/kg every 2 weeks.

The CDR3 consists of 13 residues. Germline CDR1 is SNHLY and CDR2 is FYNNEI. With 6 bases removed from V and 1 base from J, the gap between germline ends came to 7 bases. Regarding the study as a whole: Antigen specificity of clonally expanded peripheral T cells was not established. At doses 0.1 to 3.0 mg/kg, CD4+ and CD8+ clones expanded.

The repertoire was sequenced with immunoSEQ multiplex PCR; TCRdb's copy has only in-frame clones and lacks some. Altogether 60,000 to 65,000 clones are present, roughly 80% being singletons, with the ten largest covering around 2%. A word on this clone: No antigen is known for it.

The sequenced sample was CD4+ or CD8+ T cells sorted from blood, obtained in a trial of the OX40 agonist ivuxolimab. This clonotype originated in an adult with an advanced solid tumor such as melanoma, head and neck, liver or kidney cancer. The chain links TRBV2 to TRBJ1-3, with D uncertain. For the CDR3, the DNA is TGTGCCAGCAGCGCCGATTCTGGAAACACCATATATTTT. Amino acids: CASSADSGNTIYF.